This T cell receptor beta chain appears in the sequencing data of a study of a mutant IDH1 vaccine in newly diagnosed glioma. On this clone: Antigen specificity is unknown.

The time point was: week 35, safety follow-up. Topical imiquimod was applied with each vaccine dose, which held 300 ug of mutant IDH1 20-mer peptide. Patients carried new grade 3 or 4 IDH1-mutant astrocytomas lacking nuclear ATRX. Trimming at V came to 3 bases and at J to 0 bases, leaving 5 bases not matched to a gene. This CDR3 has 18 amino acids. CDR1 is SGHRS, CDR2 YFSETQ, per germline. TCRdb's copy holds only in-frame clones and misses some; the assay was immunoSEQ multiplex PCR. Counted here are about 69,000 clones, about 88% occurring once; the ten biggest clones make up approximately 2%. This chain connects TRBV5-1 to TRBJ2-6; 11 nucleotides agree with TRBD1. The source was PBMCs, collected from a glioma patient whose treatment included an IDH1 peptide vaccine. This clonotype originated in a man aged 30 to 45 with glioma. DNA of the CDR3: TGCGCCAGCAGCTCCGGACAGGGGGCTCGCTCTGGGGCCAACGTCCTGACTTTC. It encodes CASSSGQGARSGANVLTF.